Below are 29 T cell receptor beta chains sequenced from a single sample in a study of T cells in Graves' hyperthyroidism and ophthalmopathy. Regions amplified from RNA transcripts were the TCR beta CDR3 regions. The HTBI primer set was used in a first-round RT-PCR of the TCR CDR3. MiXCR, applied by TCRdb to the multiplex PCR reads, yields one record per CDR3 protein. The table includes about 290,000 distinct CDR3 sequences, roughly 13% detected once. Sequenced: blood. The receptors stem from a woman aged 40 to 49 with Graves' hyperthyroidism.

The rearrangement joins TRBV18 to TRBJ1-1; 7 nucleotides match TRBD1. Germline CDR1 and CDR2: KGHSH and LQKENI. This CDR3 has 14 amino acids. With 5 bases clipped from V and 4 bases from J, the junction kept 7 bases outside the gene matches. The CDR3 reads CASSGQAQGTEAFF. In DNA form, the CDR3 reads TGTGCCAGCTCAGGACAGGCCCAGGGCACTGAAGCTTTCTTT.

This clonotype was counted at least ten times. The chain couples TRBV12-3 or TRBV12-4 to TRBJ2-1, with TRBD2 identical over 10 bases. Trimming removed 3 bases from V and 9 bases from J; junction bases left unmatched: 11. This CDR3 contains 16 residues. As DNA, the CDR3 is TGTGCCAGCAGTTTTTCGGCGTCTAGCGGGAGTGGTGAGCAGTTCTTC. It encodes CASSFSASSGSGEQFF.

Comment on this clonotype: The germline gene is not matched at one end of the junction; a read error may be the cause. The genes are TRBV6-2 or TRBV6-3 and TRBJ2-2; D uncertain. The length of the CDR3 is 11 residues. Germline values: CDR1 MNHEY, CDR2 SVGEGT. The CDR3 is CASCYPGELFF. The CDR3 DNA sequence: TGTGCCAGCTGTTATCCCGGGGAGCTGTTTTTT.

Turning to this clonotype: One junction end disagrees with the germline gene, perhaps due to a read error. The J gene is TRBJ2-7, the V gene TRBV28, with 7 bases that match TRBD1. The CDR3 consists of 16 residues. CDR1 and CDR2 (germline): MDHEN, SYDVKM. CDR3 DNA sequence: TGTGCCAGCAATCCTTTCCCGGGACAGTGGTCCTACGAGCAGTGCTTC. This sequence encodes CASNPFPGQWSYEQCF.

Many counts were recorded for this clonotype. J is TRBJ2-3 and V is TRBV19; possible D gene TRBD2, 6 bases. Trimming cost V 5 bases and J 6 bases, with 18 bases left between them. CDR3 length: 15 residues. The V gene's germline CDR1 is LNHDA and CDR2 SQIVND (reference sequence). Here the CDR3 DNA reads TGTGCCAGTAGTCTCCGGGACTCGGGGTCGGATACGCAGTATTTT. This translates into CASSLRDSGSDTQYF.

This clonotype was seen at least ten times. The J gene is TRBJ2-5, the V gene TRBV6-1, with 7 bases lining up with TRBD1. In germline, CDR1 is MNHNS, CDR2 SASEGT. This CDR3 has 15 amino acids. J gave up 1 base and V 1 base, and 3 bases lay outside the gene matches. CDR3 bases: TGTGCCAGCAGTGAAGGGACAGGACCCCAAGAGACCCAGTACTTC. It codes for CASSEGTGPQETQYF.

This rearrangement joins TRBV15 to TRBJ2-1; a weak D match, TRBD2 (5 bases). V shed 8 bases and J shed 3 bases, with 8 bases lying between them. The CDR3 has 12 amino acids. Germline values: CDR1 LNHNV, CDR2 YYDKDF (reference sequence). This CDR3 is CATAEDYNEQFF. The CDR3, as DNA: TGTGCCACCGCGGAGGACTACAATGAGCAGTTCTTC.

The chain has TRBV24-1 and TRBJ2-1, with a weak D call TRBD1 (6 bases). V gave up 1 base and J gave up 2 bases, with 14 bases separating them. This CDR3 spans 17 amino acids. Germline-derived CDR1 and CDR2 are KGHDR and SFDVKD. The CDR3 reads CATSDLMFRDTYNEQFF. The CDR3 DNA reads TGTGCCACCAGTGATTTAATGTTTAGGGACACCTACAATGAGCAGTTCTTC.

Ten or more counts support this clonotype. V is TRBV19 and J is TRBJ1-5, with 7 bases lining up with TRBD1. Germline V gene data show CDR1 as LNHDA and CDR2 as SQIVND (reference sequence). V lost 9 bases, J lost 5 bases, and 7 bases stayed unmatched. The CDR3 sequence is 13 residues long. The CDR3 spells CASGQDMHQPQHF. The CDR3 DNA reads as TGTGCCAGCGGACAGGATATGCATCAGCCCCAGCATTTT. Combining the CDR3 with reference TRBV19 and TRBJ1-5 gives the whole variable domain DGGITQSPKYLFRKEGQNVTLSCEQNLNHDAMYWYRQDPGQGLRLIYYSQIVNDFQKGDIAEGYSVSREKKESFPLTVTSAQKNPTAFYLCASGQDMHQPQHFGDGTRLSIL.

CDR3 region: CATSRDRRVPTEAFF. The CDR3 nucleotides read TGTGCCACCAGCAGAGATCGGAGGGTCCCCACTGAAGCTTTCTTT. V is TRBV15 and J is TRBJ1-1; D is unclear. This CDR3 is 15 amino acids long. The germline gives CDR1 LNHNV, CDR2 YYDKDF (reference sequence). The germline V and J ends were trimmed by 0 bases and 4 bases, with 12 bases remaining between them. The variable domain in full, with the rest retrieved from reference TRBV15 and TRBJ1-1, is DAMVIQNPRYQVTQFGKPVTLSCSQTLNHNVMYWYQQKSSQAPKLLFHYYDKDFNNEADTPDNFQSRRPNTSFCFLDIRSPGLGDTAMYLCATSRDRRVPTEAFFGQGTRLTVV.

This clonotype has a count of ten or more. The chain combines TRBV15 with TRBJ2-1; D not resolved. Germline V gene sequence: CDR1 LNHNV, CDR2 YYDKDF (reference sequence). CDR3 length: 15 amino acids. With 3 bases removed from V and 3 bases from J, the gap between germline ends came to 12 bases. CDR3 DNA sequence: TGTGCCACCAGCAGTCAAGTCGGCGGCTACAATGAGCAGTTCTTC. Residues: CATSSQVGGYNEQFF.

This clonotype was seen at least ten times. The chain has TRBV2 and TRBJ2-2; D not resolved. CDR1 and CDR2 (germline): SNHLY, FYNNEI. V was cut by 6 bases and J by 5 bases, with 16 bases left in between. This CDR3 is built from 15 residues. The CDR3 sequence is CASSQVALWTGELFF. CDR3 sequence (DNA): TGTGCCAGCAGCCAAGTCGCACTTTGGACCGGGGAGCTGTTTTTT.

This clonotype has just a few counts. The chain carries TRBV5-1 and TRBJ2-5; weak D call: TRBD2 (5 bases). The germline CDR1 and CDR2 sequences are SGHRS and YFSETQ. The CDR3 contains 15 residues. Trimming cost V 2 bases and J 5 bases, with 16 bases left between them. The CDR3 loop is CASSFTIGGAETQYF. DNA of the CDR3: TGCGCCAGCAGCTTCACGATCGGAGGAGCGGAGACCCAGTACTTC. Combining the CDR3 with reference TRBV5-1 and TRBJ2-5 gives the whole variable domain KAGVTQTPRYLIKTRGQQVTLSCSPISGHRSVSWYQQTPGQGLQFLFEYFSETQRNKGNFPGRFSGRQFSNSRSEMNVSTLELGDSALYLCASSFTIGGAETQYFGPGTRLLVL.

This clonotype was detected many times. The V call is TRBV12-3 or TRBV12-4, the J call TRBJ2-5; no reliable D call. With 6 bases removed from V and 2 bases from J, the gap between germline ends came to 19 bases. The CDR3 is made up of 16 amino acids. The CDR3 bases are TGTGCCAGCAGCGCTGGTGGAAGGGTCGTTCAAGAGACCCAGTACTTC. Amino acid sequence: CASSAGGRVVQETQYF.

V usage is TRBV11-2 and J usage is TRBJ2-2; D is possibly TRBD1 (6 bases). The V gene lost 0 bases and the J gene lost 8 bases, with 10 bases spanning the gap. This CDR3 is 14 amino acids long. CDR1 is SGHAT, CDR2 FQNNGV, per germline. The CDR3 DNA follows: TGTGCCAGCAGCTTAGACAGGGGAACAGGGGAGCTGTTTTTT. It yields the protein CASSLDRGTGELFF. Full variable domain (rest looked up from reference TRBV11-2 and TRBJ2-2): EAGVAQSPRYKIIEKRQSVAFWCNPISGHATLYWYQQILGQGPKLLIQFQNNGVVDDSQLPKDRFSAERLKGVDSTLKIQPAKLEDSAVYLCASSLDRGTGELFFGEGSRLTVL.

V gene TRBV7-2 combines with J gene TRBJ2-7, with 9 nucleotides matching TRBD2. This CDR3 region has 17 residues. Germline V gives CDR1 SGHTA, CDR2 FQGNSA. Trimming at V came to 5 bases and at J to 2 bases, leaving 13 bases not matched to a gene. The CDR3 nucleotides read TGTGCCAGCAGCACTTATAGCGGGAGAGCCTCAGCCTACGAGCAGTACTTC. Protein: CASSTYSGRASAYEQYF.

This clonotype occurred a few times. The chain carries TRBV11-3 and TRBJ1-2; TRBD1 matches 8 bases. Germline CDR1 reads SGHNT; CDR2 reads YENEEA. The CDR3 spans 14 residues. The V gene end was trimmed by 5 bases and the J gene end by 14 bases; junction bases not matched to a gene: 16. CDR3 in amino acids: CASSPGTGDGYRTF. The DNA for the CDR3 is TGTGCCAGCAGCCCCGGGACAGGAGATGGCTACAGGACCTTC.

The sample holds many counts of this clonotype. The chain combines TRBV5-6 with TRBJ2-3; D might be TRBD2 (5 bases). CDR3 length: 16 amino acids. Trimming took 2 bases from V and 0 from J, leaving 13 bases between them. Germline CDR1 and CDR2: SGHDT and YYEEEE. Here the CDR3 reads CASSFGVSPSTDTQYF. The CDR3 region has the DNA TGTGCCAGCAGCTTCGGGGTCTCTCCTAGCACAGATACGCAGTATTTT.

This clonotype was recorded at least ten times. This chain joins TRBV11-2 and TRBJ2-7, with D uncertain. Trimming removed 1 base from V and 2 bases from J, with 12 bases in between. CDR1 is SGHAT, CDR2 FQNNGV, per germline. The CDR3 spans 15 residues. The CDR3 is CASSLVSGPTYEQYF. CDR3 DNA: TGTGCCAGCAGCTTAGTCTCCGGACCCACCTACGAGCAGTACTTC.

This clonotype was detected ten times or more. The chain uses TRBV15 and TRBJ1-5, with no clear D. The V gene's germline CDR1 is LNHNV and CDR2 YYDKDF (reference sequence). V lost 0 bases and J lost 1, with 10 bases in between. The CDR3 sequence is 16 residues long. Here the CDR3 DNA reads TGTGCCACCAGCAGAGATATCAGTACGAGCAATCAGCCCCAGCATTTT. Protein: CATSRDISTSNQPQHF.

As for this clonotype: A clone one base away is much larger, so this may be a read error. J is TRBJ2-5 and V is TRBV20-1, with TRBD1 matching 8 bases. Trimming removed 0 bases from V and 9 bases from J; junction bases left unmatched: 9. The CDR3 totals 14 residues. Germline assignment: CDR1 DFQATT and CDR2 SNEGSKA (reference sequence). In DNA form, the CDR3 reads TGCAGTGCTAGAGATAGGACAGGGTGGGAGGCCCAGTACTTC. This sequence encodes CSARDRTGWEAQYF.

Ten or more counts support this clonotype. The chain recombines TRBV6-1 with TRBJ2-1; no clear D gene. Germline-derived CDR1 and CDR2 are MNHNS and SASEGT. V was trimmed by 4 bases and J by 0 bases, leaving 10 bases between them. The CDR3 totals 15 residues. DNA for the CDR3: TGTGCCAGCAGTGCTTACTGGAGCTCCTACAATGAGCAGTTCTTC. This gives the protein CASSAYWSSYNEQFF.

This clonotype was seen many times. The rearrangement joins TRBV7-9 to TRBJ2-7; possible D gene TRBD2, 6 bases. From germline, CDR1 is SEHNR and CDR2 FQNEAQ (reference sequence). This CDR3 has 13 amino acids. V dropped 4 bases and J dropped 3 bases, with 10 bases sitting between them. CDR3 residues: CASSWRGLYEQYF. The CDR3 DNA follows: TGTGCCAGCAGCTGGAGGGGCCTCTACGAGCAGTACTTC.

This clonotype appeared many times. This chain connects TRBV28 to TRBJ2-7; 11 bases align to TRBD2. Germline V gene lookup returns CDR1 MDHEN and CDR2 SYDVKM. After removal of 3 bases from V and 3 bases from J, the junction contained 10 bases not matched to a gene. The CDR3 has 17 residues. The CDR3 protein is CASSFLSLAGGFYEQYF. The CDR3 region has the DNA TGTGCCAGCAGTTTTCTCTCGTTAGCGGGAGGGTTCTACGAGCAGTACTTC.

The rearrangement joins TRBV12-3 or TRBV12-4 to TRBJ2-1; D uncertain. The V end was cut by 3 bases, the J end by 7 bases, with 28 bases between. CDR3 length: 19 amino acids. CDR3 region: CASSFGFSTRPDSGNEQFF. The CDR3 coding sequence is TGTGCCAGCAGTTTCGGTTTCTCGACCCGACCCGACTCCGGGAATGAGCAGTTCTTC.

This clonotype was seen only a few times. The V call is TRBV24-1, the J call TRBJ2-2; D uncertain. CDR1 is KGHDR and CDR2 is SFDVKD in the germline V gene. Deletions cut 1 base from V and 5 bases from J, with 16 bases between. The CDR3 is 17 residues long. CDR3 nucleotides: TGTGCCACCAGTGATTTTCCCAGTCGCGGTAGGACCGGGGAGCTGTTTTTT. It yields the protein CATSDFPSRGRTGELFF.

This clonotype was seen repeatedly, ten times or more. V usage is TRBV18 and J usage is TRBJ2-3; D ambiguous. Trimming stripped 3 bases from V and 5 bases from J, with 18 bases between. The germline gives CDR1 KGHSH, CDR2 LQKENI. This CDR3 region has 16 residues. The CDR3 nucleotides are TGTGCCAGCTCACCTGCGATGGACCGGGTCTTAGATACGCAGTATTTT. Protein product: CASSPAMDRVLDTQYF.

This clonotype has only a few counts. The chain has TRBV5-1 and TRBJ2-3; 11 bases agree with TRBD2. Losses at the gene ends were 2 bases for V and 0 bases for J; bases not matched to a gene: 5. Germline V gene lookup returns CDR1 SGHRS and CDR2 YFSETQ. The length of the CDR3 is 17 residues. Here the CDR3 reads CASSFLLAGASTDTQYF. DNA of the CDR3: TGCGCCAGCAGCTTCCTACTAGCGGGGGCTAGCACAGATACGCAGTATTTT.

This clonotype was observed at least ten times. The chain carries TRBV28 and TRBJ1-1; D not certain. Germline lookup yields CDR1 MDHEN and CDR2 SYDVKM. This CDR3 region has 14 residues. V lost 3 bases and J 3 bases, leaving 11 bases between the germline ends. The CDR3 nucleotides are TGTGCCAGCAGTTTCCCCACTGAACACACTGAAGCTTTCTTT. Translating gives CASSFPTEHTEAFF.